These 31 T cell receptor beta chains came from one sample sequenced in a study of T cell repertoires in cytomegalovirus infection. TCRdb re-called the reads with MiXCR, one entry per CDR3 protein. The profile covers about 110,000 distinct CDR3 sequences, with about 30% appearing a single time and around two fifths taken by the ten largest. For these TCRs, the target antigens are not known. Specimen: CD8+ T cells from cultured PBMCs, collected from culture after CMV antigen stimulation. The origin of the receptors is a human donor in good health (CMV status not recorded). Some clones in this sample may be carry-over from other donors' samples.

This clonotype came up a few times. The CDR3: CASSIAPPGQGSVEFVYEQYF. CDR3 nucleotides: TGTGCCAGTAGTATAGCGCCCCCGGGACAGGGGTCCGTTGAATTTGTCTACGAGCAGTACTTC. V gene TRBV19 combines with J gene TRBJ2-7; 10 bases match TRBD1. The germline V gene encodes CDR1 LNHDA and CDR2 SQIVND (reference sequence). The CDR3 totals 21 residues. With 1 base clipped from V and 3 bases from J, the junction kept 21 bases outside the gene matches.

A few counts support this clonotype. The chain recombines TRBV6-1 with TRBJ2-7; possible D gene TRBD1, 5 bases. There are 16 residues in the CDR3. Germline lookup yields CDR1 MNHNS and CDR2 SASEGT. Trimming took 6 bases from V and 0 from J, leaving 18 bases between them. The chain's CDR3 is CASRDTRRPYSYEQYF. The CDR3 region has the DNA TGTGCCAGCAGGGACACCCGGCGGCCCTACTCCTACGAGCAGTACTTC.

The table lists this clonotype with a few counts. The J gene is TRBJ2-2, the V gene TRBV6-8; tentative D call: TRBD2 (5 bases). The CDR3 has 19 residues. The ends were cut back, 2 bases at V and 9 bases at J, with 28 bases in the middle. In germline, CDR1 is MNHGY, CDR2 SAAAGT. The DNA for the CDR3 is TGTGCCAGCAGTTACCAGGCCACACCGGCAGACTATAATTTCAGGGAGCTGTTTTTT. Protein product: CASSYQATPADYNFRELFF.

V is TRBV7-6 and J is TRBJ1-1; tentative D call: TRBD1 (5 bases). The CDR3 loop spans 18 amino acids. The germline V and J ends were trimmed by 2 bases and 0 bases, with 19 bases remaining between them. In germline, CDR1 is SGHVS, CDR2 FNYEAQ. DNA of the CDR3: TGTGCCAGCAGCTTATCCTTAATGGCAGGGCCCATGAACACTGAAGCTTTCTTT. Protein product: CASSLSLMAGPMNTEAFF.

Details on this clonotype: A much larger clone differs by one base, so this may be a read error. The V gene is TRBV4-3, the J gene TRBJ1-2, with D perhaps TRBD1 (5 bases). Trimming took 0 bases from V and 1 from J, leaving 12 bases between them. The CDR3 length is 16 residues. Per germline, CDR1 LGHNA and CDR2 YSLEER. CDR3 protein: CASSQEWQGVNYGYTF. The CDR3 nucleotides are TGCGCCAGCAGCCAAGAGTGGCAGGGAGTTAACTATGGCTACACCTTC.

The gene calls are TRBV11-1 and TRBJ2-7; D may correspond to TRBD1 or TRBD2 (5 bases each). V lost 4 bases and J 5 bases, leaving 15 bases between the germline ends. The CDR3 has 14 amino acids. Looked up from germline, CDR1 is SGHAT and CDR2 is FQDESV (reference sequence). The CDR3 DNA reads TGTGCCAGCAGCTCCACCCTAGAGGGGAACGAGCAGTACTTC. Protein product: CASSSTLEGNEQYF. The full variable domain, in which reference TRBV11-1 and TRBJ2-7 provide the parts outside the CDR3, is EAEVAQSPRYKITEKSQAVAFWCDPISGHATLYWYRQILGQGPELLVQFQDESVVDDSQLPKDRFSAERLKGVDSTLKIQPAELGDSAMYLCASSSTLEGNEQYFGPGTRLTVT.

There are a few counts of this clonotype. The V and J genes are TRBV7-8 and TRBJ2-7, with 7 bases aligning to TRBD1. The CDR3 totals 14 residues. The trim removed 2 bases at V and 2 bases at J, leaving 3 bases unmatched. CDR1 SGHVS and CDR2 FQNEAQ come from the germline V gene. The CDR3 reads CASSLSGQTYEQYF. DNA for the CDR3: TGTGCCAGCAGCTTATCGGGACAGACCTACGAGCAGTACTTC. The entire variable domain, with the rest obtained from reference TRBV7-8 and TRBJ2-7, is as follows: GAGVSQSPRYKVAKRGQDVALRCDPISGHVSLFWYQQALGQGPEFLTYFQNEAQLDKSGLPSDRFFAERPEGSVSTLKIQRTQQEDSAVYLCASSLSGQTYEQYFGPGTRLTVT.

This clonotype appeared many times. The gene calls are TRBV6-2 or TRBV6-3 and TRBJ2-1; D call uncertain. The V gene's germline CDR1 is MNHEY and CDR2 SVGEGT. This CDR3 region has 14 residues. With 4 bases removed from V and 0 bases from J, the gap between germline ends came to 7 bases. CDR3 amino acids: CASSLKSSYNEQFF. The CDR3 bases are TGTGCCAGCAGTTTAAAGAGCTCCTACAATGAGCAGTTCTTC.

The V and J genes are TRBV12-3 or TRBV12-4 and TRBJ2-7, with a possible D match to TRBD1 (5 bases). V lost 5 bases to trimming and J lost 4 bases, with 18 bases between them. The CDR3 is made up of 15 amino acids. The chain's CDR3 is CASSPASGLLYEQYF. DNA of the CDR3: TGTGCCAGCAGTCCGGCCTCAGGGCTTTTATACGAGCAGTACTTC.

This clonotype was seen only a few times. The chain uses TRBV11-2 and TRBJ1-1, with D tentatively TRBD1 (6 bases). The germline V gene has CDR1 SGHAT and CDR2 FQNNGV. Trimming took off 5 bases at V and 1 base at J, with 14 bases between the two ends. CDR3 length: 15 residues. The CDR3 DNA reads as TGTGCCAGCAGCCTAAGACAGGACGGGAACACTGAAGCTTTCTTT. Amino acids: CASSLRQDGNTEAFF.

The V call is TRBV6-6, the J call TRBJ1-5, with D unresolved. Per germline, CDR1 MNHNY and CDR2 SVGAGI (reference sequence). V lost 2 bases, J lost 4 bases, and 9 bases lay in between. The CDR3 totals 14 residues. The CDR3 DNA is TGTGCCAGCAGTTACCCCGGACGGAATCAGCCCCAGCATTTT. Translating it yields CASSYPGRNQPQHF.

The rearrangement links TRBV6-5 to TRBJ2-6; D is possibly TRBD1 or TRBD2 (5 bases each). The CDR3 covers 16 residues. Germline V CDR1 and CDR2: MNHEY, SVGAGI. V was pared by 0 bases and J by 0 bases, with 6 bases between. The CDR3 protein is CASSYSGASGANVLTF. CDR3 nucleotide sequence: TGTGCCAGCAGTTACTCCGGGGCCTCTGGGGCCAACGTCCTGACTTTC.

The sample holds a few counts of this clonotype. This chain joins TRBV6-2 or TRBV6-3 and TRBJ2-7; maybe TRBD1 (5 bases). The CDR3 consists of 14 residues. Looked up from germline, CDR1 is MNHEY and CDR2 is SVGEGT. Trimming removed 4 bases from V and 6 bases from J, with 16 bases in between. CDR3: CASSSSAGWSEQYF. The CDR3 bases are TGTGCCAGCAGTTCGTCCGCAGGGTGGAGCGAGCAGTACTTC.

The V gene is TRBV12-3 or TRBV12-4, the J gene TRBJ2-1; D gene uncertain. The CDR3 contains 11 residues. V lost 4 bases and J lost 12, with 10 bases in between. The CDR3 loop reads CASSSSLSQFF. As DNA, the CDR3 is TGTGCCAGCAGTTCGTCGCTCTCGCAGTTCTTC.

CDR3: CASSLPGGGEQYF. CDR3 in DNA: TGTGCCAGCAGTTTACCTGGAGGGGGCGAGCAGTACTTC. The rearrangement joins TRBV27 to TRBJ2-7; D tentatively reads TRBD1 or TRBD2 (6 bases each). The CDR3 is 13 amino acids. Per germline, CDR1 MNHEY and CDR2 SMNVEV (reference sequence). The V end was cut by 2 bases, the J end by 6 bases, with 11 bases between.

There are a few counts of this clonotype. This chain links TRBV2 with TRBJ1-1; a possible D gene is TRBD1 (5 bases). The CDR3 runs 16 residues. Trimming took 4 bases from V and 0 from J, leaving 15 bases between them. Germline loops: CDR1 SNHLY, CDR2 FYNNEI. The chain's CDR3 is CASSGDEAIMNTEAFF. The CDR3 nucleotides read TGTGCCAGCAGTGGGGACGAGGCCATCATGAACACTGAAGCTTTCTTT.

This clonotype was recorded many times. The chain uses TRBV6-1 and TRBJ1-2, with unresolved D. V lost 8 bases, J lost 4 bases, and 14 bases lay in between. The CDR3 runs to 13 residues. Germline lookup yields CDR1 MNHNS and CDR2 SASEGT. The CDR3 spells CASRLGQIYGYTF. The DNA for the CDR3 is TGTGCCAGCCGTTTAGGCCAGATCTATGGCTACACCTTC.

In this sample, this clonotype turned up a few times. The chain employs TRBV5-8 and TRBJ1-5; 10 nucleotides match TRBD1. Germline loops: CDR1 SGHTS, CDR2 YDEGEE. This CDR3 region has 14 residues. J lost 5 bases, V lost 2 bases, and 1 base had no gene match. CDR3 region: CASSFGQGDQPQHF. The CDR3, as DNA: TGTGCCAGCAGCTTCGGACAGGGGGATCAGCCCCAGCATTTT.

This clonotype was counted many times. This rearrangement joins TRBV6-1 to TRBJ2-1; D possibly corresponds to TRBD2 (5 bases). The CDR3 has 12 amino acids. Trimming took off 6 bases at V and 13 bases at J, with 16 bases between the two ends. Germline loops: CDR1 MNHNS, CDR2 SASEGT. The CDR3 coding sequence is TGTGCCAGCAGACGATACGAAGGGAGTCAGTTCTTC. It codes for CASRRYEGSQFF.

The chain's CDR3 is CASSLAGHLNTEAFF. The CDR3 DNA reads TGTGCCAGCAGCTTGGCAGGACACCTGAACACTGAAGCTTTCTTT. This rearrangement joins TRBV5-6 to TRBJ1-1, with a weak D call TRBD1 (5 bases). The CDR3 loop spans 15 amino acids. Trimming removed 0 bases from V and 0 bases from J, with 9 bases in between. Germline lookup yields CDR1 SGHDT and CDR2 YYEEEE. The full variable domain, with the rest looked up from reference TRBV5-6 and TRBJ1-1, is DAGVTQSPTHLIKTRGQQVTLRCSPKSGHDTVSWYQQALGQGPQFIFQYYEEEERQRGNFPDRFSGHQFPNYSSELNVNALLLGDSALYLCASSLAGHLNTEAFFGQGTRLTVV.

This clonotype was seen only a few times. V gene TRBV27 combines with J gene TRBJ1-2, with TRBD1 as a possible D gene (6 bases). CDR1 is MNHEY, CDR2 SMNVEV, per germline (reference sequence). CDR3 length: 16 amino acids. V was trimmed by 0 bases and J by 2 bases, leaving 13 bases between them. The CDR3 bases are TGTGCCAGCAGTTTATCGTCCCCGACAGGAAACTATGGCTACACCTTC. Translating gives CASSLSSPTGNYGYTF.

For the CDR3, the DNA is TGTGCCAGCAGTTACCCAAACTTAGAAGCTTTCTTT. It encodes CASSYPNLEAFF. V is TRBV6-8 and J is TRBJ1-1, with D unresolved. The germline V and J ends were trimmed by 2 bases and 8 bases, with 9 bases remaining between them. This CDR3 region has 12 residues. Germline assignment: CDR1 MNHGY and CDR2 SAAAGT.

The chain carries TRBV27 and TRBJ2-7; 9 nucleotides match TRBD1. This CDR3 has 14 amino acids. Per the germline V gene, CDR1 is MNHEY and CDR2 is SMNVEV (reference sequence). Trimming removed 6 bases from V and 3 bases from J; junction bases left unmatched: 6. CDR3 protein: CASRVGTGSYEQYF. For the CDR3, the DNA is TGTGCCAGCAGAGTCGGGACAGGGAGCTACGAGCAGTACTTC.

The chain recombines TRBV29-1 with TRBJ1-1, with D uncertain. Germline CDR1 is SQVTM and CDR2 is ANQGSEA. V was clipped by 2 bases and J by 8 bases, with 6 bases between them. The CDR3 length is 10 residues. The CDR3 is CSVEIQEAFF. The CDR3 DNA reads TGCAGCGTTGAAATCCAGGAAGCTTTCTTT.

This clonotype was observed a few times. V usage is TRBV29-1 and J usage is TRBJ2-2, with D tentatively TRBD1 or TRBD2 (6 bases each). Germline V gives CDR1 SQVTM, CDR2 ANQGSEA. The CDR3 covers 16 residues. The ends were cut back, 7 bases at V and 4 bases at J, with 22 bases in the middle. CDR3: CSAELRGRDSTGELFF. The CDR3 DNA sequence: TGCAGCGCCGAGCTTCGGGGGCGAGACTCCACCGGGGAGCTGTTTTTT.

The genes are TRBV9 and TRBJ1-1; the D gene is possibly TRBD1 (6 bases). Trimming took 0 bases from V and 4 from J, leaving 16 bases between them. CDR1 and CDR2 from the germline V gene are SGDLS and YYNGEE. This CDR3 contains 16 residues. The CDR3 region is CASSVGGGIRGTEAFF. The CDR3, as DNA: TGTGCCAGCAGCGTAGGGGGGGGCATAAGGGGCACTGAAGCTTTCTTT.

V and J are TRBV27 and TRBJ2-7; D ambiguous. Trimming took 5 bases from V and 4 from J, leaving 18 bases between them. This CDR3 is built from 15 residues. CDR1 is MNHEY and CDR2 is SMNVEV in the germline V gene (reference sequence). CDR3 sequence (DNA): TGTGCCAGCAGTCCCAATGATGGACGGATTTACGAGCAGTACTTC. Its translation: CASSPNDGRIYEQYF.

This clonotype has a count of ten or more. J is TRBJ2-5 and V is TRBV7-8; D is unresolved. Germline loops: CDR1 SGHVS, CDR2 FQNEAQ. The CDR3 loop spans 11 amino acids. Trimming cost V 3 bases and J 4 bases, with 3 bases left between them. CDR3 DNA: TGTGCCAGCAGCTTTACAGAGACCCAGTACTTC. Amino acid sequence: CASSFTETQYF.

The CDR3 DNA sequence: TGTGCCAGCAGCGTAGTTGAAAACACCGGGGAGCTGTTTTTT. Translation gives CASSVVENTGELFF. The J gene is TRBJ2-2, the V gene TRBV9; D is unresolved. Germline CDR1 and CDR2: SGDLS and YYNGEE. The length of the CDR3 is 14 residues. The V end lost 0 bases, the J end lost 2 bases, and 5 bases lay between the germline ends.

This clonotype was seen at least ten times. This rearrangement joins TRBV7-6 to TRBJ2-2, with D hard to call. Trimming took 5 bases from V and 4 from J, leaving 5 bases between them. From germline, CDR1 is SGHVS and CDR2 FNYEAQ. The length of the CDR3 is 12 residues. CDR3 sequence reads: CASSHSTGELFF. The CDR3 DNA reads TGTGCCAGCAGCCACTCCACCGGGGAGCTGTTTTTT.

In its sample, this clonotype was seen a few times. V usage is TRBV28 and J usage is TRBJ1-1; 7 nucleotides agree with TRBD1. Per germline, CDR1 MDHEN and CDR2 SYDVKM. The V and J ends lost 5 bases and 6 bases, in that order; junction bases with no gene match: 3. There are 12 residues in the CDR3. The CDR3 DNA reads TGTGCCAGCAGTCCAGGGGGGGCTGAAGCTTTCTTT. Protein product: CASSPGGAEAFF.